A selection of T cell receptor beta chains follows, all from one sample in a study of blood T cell repertoires in COVID-19. TCRdb keeps only in-frame clones here, not all; method: immunoSEQ multiplex PCR. This sample has 300,000 to 400,000 clones, with around 88% found just once. Sequencing was done on a sample of peripheral blood. The origin of the receptors is a man aged 30 to 45 with active or convalescent COVID-19. Both conserved end residues are part of each CDR3. A D gene is named only where the DNA matches it firmly. The listing skips clone size in some rows; elsewhere it reads once, few, many or a size class.

TRBJ2-3	TRBD2	TRBV9	.	TGTGCCAGCAGCCTCGGACTAGCGACCAATACGCAGTATTTT	CASSLGLATNTQYF
TRBJ1-2	TRBD1	TRBV6-1	once	TGTGCCAGCAGTGAGGACAGGGAGGTTGGCTACACCTTC	CASSEDREVGYTF
TRBJ1-2	.	TRBV4-3	.	TGCGCCAGCAGCCAGAGGGAGTGGAGGGGTGGCTACACCTTC	CASSQREWRGGYTF
TRBJ1-6	.	TRBV7-3	.	TGTGCCAGCAGCTTATCGGCAGGCTCACCCCTCCACTTT	CASSLSAGSPLHF
TRBJ2-5	.	TRBV27	.	TGTGCCAGCCAGGCCCTCGGCCTTCAAGAGACCCAGTACTTC	CASQALGLQETQYF
TRBJ1-4	TRBD1	TRBV2	.	TGTGCCAGCAGGAGGGACAGGGAGGGCAATAATGAAAAACTGTTTTTT	CASRRDREGNNEKLFF
TRBJ1-2	.	TRBV5-6	.	TGTGCCAGCAGCAACCAGGGGTATGGCTACACCTTC	CASSNQGYGYTF
TRBJ2-7	.	TRBV4-3	.	TGCGCCAGCAGCCAAGGGGTTTCGAGGGCCTCCTACGAGCAGTACTTC	CASSQGVSRASYEQYF
TRBJ1-1	.	TRBV2	many	TGTGCCAGCAGTGAGGGGGCTTGGGACACTGAAGCTTTCTTT	CASSEGAWDTEAFF
TRBJ1-6	TRBD1	TRBV5-6	once	TGTGCCAGCAGCGACGGGACAGGGTATTCACCCCTCCACTTT	CASSDGTGYSPLHF
TRBJ2-1	TRBD2	TRBV5-1	.	TGCGCCAGCAGCTTGACTGTACGGCCGGGGACTAGCGGGATCCCCAGCTCCTACAATGAGCAGTTCTTC	CASSLTVRPGTSGIPSSYNEQFF
TRBJ2-5	.	TRBV10-1	few	TGCGCCAGCAGTGAGTCAGAGAACCAAGAGACCCAGTACTTC	CASSESENQETQYF
TRBJ1-2	TRBD1	TRBV10-3	.	TGTGCCATCAGTCCGGGACAGGGGTTCTATGGCTACACCTTC	CAISPGQGFYGYTF
TRBJ2-1	TRBD2	TRBV7-2	few	TGTGCCAGCAGCTTCCCGCGGAGCGGGAGGGCGGGCGATGAGCAGTTCTTC	CASSFPRSGRAGDEQFF